This is a list of T cell receptor beta chains from one sample in a study of T cells in localized non-small cell lung cancer. TCRdb's copy holds only in-frame clones and misses some; the assay was immunoSEQ multiplex PCR. The sample yields more than 2,000 clones, roughly 32% seen once. Sequenced material: lung tumor tissue, taken before any cancer treatment. These receptors all come from a man aged 35-69 years with stage II lung adenocarcinoma. Both conserved end residues are part of each CDR3. The D gene is left open where the match is weak. The size entry is marked missing in some rows and otherwise reads once, few, many or a size class.

TRBJ2-4 | NA | TRBV2 | NA | CASRRGRGAAKNIQYF | TGTGCCAGCAGGAGGGGGCGGGGTGCTGCCAAAAACATTCAGTACTTC
TRBJ2-7 | NA | TRBV28 | NA | CASSLGRDYEQYF | TGTGCCAGCAGTTTAGGCAGAGACTACGAGCAGTACTTC
TRBJ2-1 | NA | TRBV18 | NA | CASRDWGHLRFF | TGTGCCAGCCGTGACTGGGGCCACCTACGGTTCTTC
TRBJ2-5 | medium-sized | TRBV6-8 | TRBD1 | CASSYSFRGGGQETQYF | TGTGCCAGCAGTTACTCGTTCCGAGGGGGCGGCCAAGAGACCCAGTACTTC
TRBJ2-7 | once | TRBV5-1 | TRBD2 | CASSLEPPQSGGEQYF | TGCGCCAGCAGCTTGGAGCCCCCCCAGAGCGGGGGCGAGCAGTACTTC
TRBJ2-1 | NA | TRBV7-4 | NA | CASTYDPNNEQFF | TGTGCCAGCACCTACGACCCGAACAATGAGCAGTTCTTC
TRBJ2-1 | NA | TRBV18 | NA | CASSPTMDEQFF | TGTGCCAGCTCACCGACCATGGATGAGCAGTTCTTC
TRBJ2-7 | medium-sized | TRBV11-3 | TRBD1 | CASSRDQGQGVWKEQYF | TGTGCCAGCAGCCGGGATCAGGGACAGGGGGTATGGAAAGAGCAGTACTTC
TRBJ1-4 | NA | TRBV30 | TRBD1 | CAWSRTGGEEKLFF | TGTGCCTGGAGTAGGACAGGGGGAGAAGAAAAACTGTTTTTT
TRBJ2-5 | NA | TRBV6-8 | NA | CASSYSVEETQYF | TGTGCCAGCAGTTACTCGGTCGAGGAGACCCAGTACTTC
TRBJ1-2 | NA | TRBV2 | NA | CASVLAGGYGYTF | TGTGCCAGCGTTTTAGCAGGCGGCTATGGCTACACCTTC
TRBJ1-1 | few | TRBV1 | NA | CASSHLAVNTEAFF | TGCGCCAGCAGCCACCTAGCGGTGAACACTGAAGCTTTCTTT
TRBJ2-2 | NA | TRBV15 | TRBD1 | CATSFRDRVNTGELFF | TGTGCCACCAGCTTTCGGGACAGGGTGAACACCGGGGAGCTGTTTTTT
TRBJ2-7 | few | TRBV28 | NA | CASSLGTADSYEQYF | TGTGCCAGCAGTTTAGGGACGGCTGACTCCTACGAGCAGTACTTC
TRBJ1-1 | NA | TRBV11-3 | NA | CASSKVGAQNTEAFF | TGTGCCAGCTCCAAAGTTGGGGCCCAGAACACTGAAGCTTTCTTT
TRBJ1-2 | once | TRBV14 | NA | CASSQGGQRPYGYTF | TGTGCCAGCAGCCAAGGGGGGCAGCGTCCCTATGGCTACACCTTC
TRBJ1-5 | once | TRBV30 | NA | CAWSGNSNQPQHF | TGTGCCTGGAGTGGCAATAGCAATCAGCCCCAGCATTTT